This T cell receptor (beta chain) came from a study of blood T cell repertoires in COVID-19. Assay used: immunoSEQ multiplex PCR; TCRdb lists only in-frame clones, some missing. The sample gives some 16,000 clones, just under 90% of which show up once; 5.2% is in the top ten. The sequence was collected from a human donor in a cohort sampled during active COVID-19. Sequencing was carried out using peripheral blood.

This CDR3 reads CSVAPEPYEQYF. The CDR3 DNA reads TGCAGCGTTGCCCCGGAGCCCTACGAGCAGTACTTC. This chain joins TRBV29-1 and TRBJ2-7; D remains ambiguous. V was cut by 4 bases and J by 2 bases, with 9 bases left in between. This CDR3 comprises 12 residues. Germline CDR1 SQVTM, CDR2 ANQGSEA.